What follows is one TCR beta chain and its context. Under the authors' procedure: Amplified reference gene primers provided the basis for estimating nucleated cell counts. TCRdb keeps only in-frame clones here, not all; method: immunoSEQ multiplex PCR. The V and J calls and clone size come from that table; D and trimming were worked out from the DNA. The sample holds 140,000 to 150,000 clones; approximately 83% are singletons and the top ten take 8%. One Seattle source followed patients from active infection through their disease course. The data were obtained in a study of blood T cell repertoires in COVID-19. At the level of the study: Whether acute or convalescent, the COVID-19 samples came from the United States, Italy and Spain. T cells, B-cell-depleted T cells, or PBMCs provided the cDNA or gDNA that served as material.

The CDR3 consists of 14 residues. V was shortened by 3 bases and J by 2 bases, with 11 bases between the two germline ends. Germline V gives CDR1 SGDLS, CDR2 YYNGEE. Sequenced: peripheral blood. This TCR was recovered from a woman in her sixties with COVID-19, enrolled during active disease. V gene TRBV9 combines with J gene TRBJ1-1; tentative D call: TRBD1 (5 bases). The DNA of the CDR3 is TGTGCCAGCAGCGGGGAGGGGTATAACACTGAAGCTTTCTTT. Its protein is CASSGEGYNTEAFF.